This TCR beta chain is drawn from a study of blood T cell repertoires in COVID-19 (dated by TCRdb to 2020 to 2022). A note on the overall study: The collaborator samples originated in the United States, Italy and Spain and spanned the acute and convalescent phases of COVID-19. The material from the prospective study consisted of cDNA or gDNA derived from T cells, B-cell-depleted T cells, or PBMCs. Deeply sampled blood TCRbeta repertoires from subjects exposed to, actively infected with, or recovered from COVID-19 were included in the dataset. The repertoires were released in a freely available public database meant as a resource for research on the immune response to SARS-CoV-2. Samples came from the ongoing ImmuneRACE study (first 160 participants) plus 1,254 subjects from 6 global collaborators. A de-identified subject ID, COVID-19 status, age in years and sex were almost always included in the sample metadata. Where available, HLA class I and class II types were taken from metadata supplied by the sample provider and were not determined by assay-based typing. General study outcomes and caveats: The quantity of clinical and demographic metadata differed by source and by participant and was supplied without curation.

A word on this clone: The antigen it recognizes is unknown. No base quality values were provided; no much bigger clone lies one nucleotide off.

TCRbeta CDR3 regions were amplified from genomic DNA by means of the immunoSEQ Assay, a bias-controlled multiplex PCR. Per the source publication's procedure: Nucleated cell counts per sample were estimated from amplification of reference gene primers within the assay. Sequence reads were collapsed and filtered to measure the absolute abundance of every unique TCRbeta CDR3 rearrangement. For each sample, productive Simpson clonality was calculated as the square root of Simpson's diversity index across productive rearrangements. This is the immuneACCESS table as TCRdb keeps it, with only in-frame sequences that have V and J called. A part of the clones is gone; compared with another copy, unresolved V genes explain less than half, and the rest is unexplained. That table is the source of V, J and clone size, and D and trimming were worked out from the DNA. Across this sample there are about 260,000 clones, with 75% to 90% seen only once. In total, the top ten clones hold 2.5% to 4% of the sample.

Participants in the prospective study were aged roughly 18 to 100 years, lived in more than 20 United States geographic areas, and enrolled through a virtual design. To assign participants to cohorts, the prospective study relied on clinical history that participants themselves reported in a screening survey and a study questionnaire. Exposed participants had been in contact with someone with a PCR-confirmed or clinician-diagnosed COVID-19 case within 2 weeks of study entry. Each participant in the prospective study had whole blood, serum and a nasopharyngeal or oropharyngeal swab collected by mobile phlebotomists. Additional blood draws and questionnaires over an approximately two-month period could optionally be provided by prospective study participants. Blood samples from the prospective study were shipped frozen or at room temperature prior to DNA extraction. Material for sequencing was PBMCs or T cells enriched from blood (not recorded which). This receptor was identified in a woman between 40 and 50 years old who had been exposed to COVID-19.

The CDR3 region: CASSSRGRETQYF. The DNA sequence follows: TGTGCCAGCAGTTCCAGGGGGCGCGAGACCCAGTACTTC. The V gene is TRBV27 and the J gene is TRBJ2-5; TRBD1 matches 8 bases in the middle. The cysteine opens and the phenylalanine closes a CDR3 of 13 amino acids. The retained sequence is limited to the CDR3, 39 bases, with the frame set at the first base. V loses 4 bases at its end and J loses 5 bases; junction bases beyond the gene matches: 3. Sequences MNHEY (CDR1) and SMNVEV (CDR2) are obtained from the germline V gene (reference sequence).